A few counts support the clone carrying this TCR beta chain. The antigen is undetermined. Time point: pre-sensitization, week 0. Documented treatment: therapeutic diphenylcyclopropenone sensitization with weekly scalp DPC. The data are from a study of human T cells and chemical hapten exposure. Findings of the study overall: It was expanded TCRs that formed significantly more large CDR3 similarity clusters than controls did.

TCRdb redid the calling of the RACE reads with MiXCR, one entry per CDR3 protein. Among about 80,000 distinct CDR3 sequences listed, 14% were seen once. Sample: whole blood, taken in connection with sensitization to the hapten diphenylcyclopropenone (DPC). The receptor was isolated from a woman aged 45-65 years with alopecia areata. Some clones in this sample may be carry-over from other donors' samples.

This chain's CDR3 is CASRSSGEWYEQYF. The CDR3 DNA sequence: TGTGCCAGCAGGTCTAGCGGGGAGTGGTACGAGCAGTACTTC. This chain uses TRBV28 with TRBJ2-7, with TRBD2 matching over 9 bases. V was clipped by 6 bases and J by 4 bases; unmatched bases: 7. The V gene's germline CDR1 is MDHEN and CDR2 SYDVKM. The CDR3 is 14 amino acids.